The 5 T cell receptor beta chains listed next were all sequenced from one sample in a study of blood T cell repertoires in COVID-19. Using immunoSEQ multiplex PCR, the repertoire was profiled, and TCRdb retains in-frame clones only, with some absent. The sample shows 150,000 to 200,000 clones, almost 80% of them seen only once. Material: peripheral blood. The origin of the receptors is a woman in her 70s with acute or convalescent COVID-19.

This clone appeared many times. This chain uses TRBV10-3 with TRBJ1-1; D gene uncertain. V was pared by 10 bases and J by 5 bases, with 14 bases between. Germline V gene data show CDR1 as ENHRY and CDR2 as SYGVKD. CDR3 length equals 12 residues. The CDR3 region is CATASYETEAFF. CDR3 DNA sequence: TGTGCCACTGCTAGTTATGAAACTGAAGCTTTCTTT.

This clone showed up just once. Here the CDR3 DNA reads TGTGCCAGCACGGGACAGCTAAATTCACCCCTCCACTTT. This sequence encodes CASTGQLNSPLHF. The chain uses TRBV12-3 or TRBV12-4 and TRBJ1-6; 7 bases are a match to TRBD1. CDR3 length: 13 amino acids. V was clipped by 7 bases and J by 7 bases; unmatched bases: 4.

The chain couples TRBV6-4 to TRBJ2-3, with 8 bases matching TRBD1. Germline V CDR1 and CDR2: MRHNA, SNTAGT. The CDR3 spans 15 residues. J was trimmed by 3 bases and V by 9 bases; bases with no gene match: 11. The CDR3 here is CASGGTGILTDTQYF. The DNA for the CDR3 is TGTGCCAGTGGGGGGACAGGTATACTAACAGATACGCAGTATTTT.

The CDR3 DNA sequence: TGCGCCAGCAGCTTGCAGGCCAGATCCTACGAGCAGTACTTC. Its protein product is CASSLQARSYEQYF. The chain recombines TRBV5-1 with TRBJ2-7; D is unresolved. The CDR3 length is 14 residues. Trimming stripped 1 base from V and 1 base from J, with 9 bases between. The V gene's germline CDR1 is SGHRS and CDR2 YFSETQ.

This chain connects TRBV3-1 (or the pseudogene TRBV3-2) to TRBJ1-2; 8 nucleotides line up with TRBD1. V was clipped by 1 base and J by 6 bases; unmatched bases: 7. This CDR3 is built from 15 residues. Germline V gives CDR1 LGHDT, CDR2 YNNKEL (reference sequence). The CDR3 loop is CASSQGGQGQNGYTF. The DNA for the CDR3 is TGTGCCAGCAGCCAAGGAGGACAGGGTCAAAATGGCTACACCTTC.